A selection of T cell receptor beta chains follows, all from one sample in a study of shared clonotypes between healthy human individuals. Here immunoSEQ multiplex PCR was the method, and the copy in TCRdb shows in-frame clones only, minus some. The table has some 900,000 clones, approximately 76% seen once. The source material was memory CD4+ T cells sorted from blood. All receptors come from a man aged 18 to 30 in good health. Both conserved end residues are part of each CDR3. Fields, in order: J gene, clone size, V gene, D gene, CDR3 protein, CDR3 DNA. The D gene is left open where the match is weak. Size tells how often a clone was seen (once, few, many) or the class of an expanded clone, and some rows leave it out.

TRBJ2-5,.,TRBV2,TRBD2,CASPFSGGQQETQYF,TGTGCCAGCCCATTTAGCGGGGGGCAGCAAGAGACCCAGTACTTC
TRBJ1-2,.,TRBV28,.,CASSLLSGPLSLINYGYTF,TGTGCCAGCAGTTTATTGTCAGGGCCACTCAGTCTCATTAACTATGGCTACACCTTC
TRBJ2-5,.,TRBV5-6,.,CASLRQKETQYF,TGTGCCAGCTTAAGACAGAAAGAGACCCAGTACTTC
TRBJ1-5,.,TRBV19,.,CASTTTGAGNQPQHF,TGTGCCAGTACCACGACGGGCGCGGGCAATCAGCCCCAGCATTTT
TRBJ2-7,few,TRBV27,TRBD2,CASSILAGGRPSEQYF,TGTGCCAGCAGTATTCTAGCGGGGGGGCGCCCAAGCGAGCAGTACTTC
TRBJ1-2,.,TRBV7-6,.,CASSVTDTGYGYTF,TGTGCCAGCAGCGTAACAGACACTGGCTATGGCTACACCTTC
TRBJ2-5,few,TRBV9,TRBD2,CASSLNSGSGETQYF,TGTGCCAGCAGCCTCAACAGCGGGAGTGGGGAGACCCAGTACTTC
TRBJ2-5,many,TRBV2,.,CASKPGRSQETQYF,TGTGCCAGCAAACCAGGACGGTCACAAGAGACCCAGTACTTC
TRBJ2-5,.,TRBV29-1,.,CSVETGGETQYF,TGCAGCGTTGAGACTGGGGGTGAGACCCAGTACTTC
TRBJ1-6,.,TRBV18,.,CASSPGGDLHF,TGTGCCAGCTCACCAGGCGGGGACCTCCACTTT
TRBJ2-3,.,TRBV6-1,TRBD2,CASSELLAEVWGDTQYF,TGTGCCAGCAGTGAATTGCTAGCGGAAGTGTGGGGAGATACGCAGTATTTT
TRBJ1-5,.,TRBV4-1,.,CASSHFRQGRDQPQHF,TGCGCCAGCAGCCACTTTCGGCAGGGAAGGGATCAGCCCCAGCATTTT
TRBJ2-1,many,TRBV5-1,TRBD2,CTSSSISGGAHNEQFF,TGCACCAGCAGCTCGATTAGCGGGGGGGCCCACAATGAGCAGTTCTTC
TRBJ1-1,many,TRBV20-1,.,CTPPEAIEAFF,TGCACCCCTCCAGAGGCTATAGAAGCTTTCTTT
TRBJ1-2,.,TRBV28,.,CASSLRSAYGYTF,TGTGCCAGCAGTTTAAGGTCAGCCTATGGCTACACCTTC
TRBJ2-1,.,TRBV7-9,TRBD1,CASSPPGQGNNEQFF,TGTGCCAGCAGCCCTCCGGGACAGGGAAACAATGAGCAGTTCTTC
TRBJ1-4,.,TRBV6-5,.,CASGMDSNEKLFF,TGTGCCAGCGGCATGGACAGTAATGAAAAACTGTTTTTT
TRBJ1-6,few,TRBV6-1,.,CASSEAGYLLHF,TGTGCCAGCAGTGAAGCGGGATACCTCCTCCACTTT
TRBJ2-1,.,TRBV30,.,CAYRSYNEQFF,TGTGCCTACCGGAGCTACAATGAGCAGTTCTTC
TRBJ2-3,.,TRBV5-5,.,CASRTISTDTQYF,TGTGCCAGCAGAACTATCAGCACAGATACGCAGTATTTT
TRBJ1-1,.,TRBV6-1,.,CASRRTGGTEAFF,TGTGCCAGCAGACGTACCGGGGGCACTGAAGCTTTCTTT
TRBJ1-2,.,TRBV7-2,.,CASSLSGVYGYTF,TGTGCCAGCAGCTTGTCTGGCGTCTATGGCTACACCTTC
TRBJ1-2,.,TRBV19,.,CASSIAWGNYGYTF,TGTGCCAGTAGTATAGCGTGGGGAAACTATGGCTACACCTTC
TRBJ2-1,.,TRBV30,.,CAWRGPINEQFF,TGTGCCTGGAGGGGACCCATCAATGAGCAGTTCTTC
TRBJ1-3,.,TRBV30,.,CAWSRGPGNTIYF,TGTGCCTGGAGTCGAGGACCCGGCAACACCATATATTTT
TRBJ2-7,.,TRBV30,.,CAWNRDWTYEQYF,TGTGCCTGGAACCGGGACTGGACCTACGAGCAGTACTTC
TRBJ2-3,few,TRBV13,.,CASSPTHDGPTDTQYF,TGTGCCAGCAGCCCGACCCACGACGGACCCACAGATACGCAGTATTTT
TRBJ2-3,.,TRBV6-1,TRBD2,CASHTRAGGRNTQYF,TGTGCCAGCCACACCAGAGCGGGGGGGCGAAATACGCAGTATTTT
TRBJ1-6,few,TRBV9,TRBD1,CASSVAGRGNSPLHF,TGTGCCAGCAGCGTAGCTGGCAGGGGGAACTCACCCCTCCACTTT
TRBJ1-1,.,TRBV7-8,.,CASSNPHASTEAFF,TGTGCCAGCAGCAACCCTCACGCGAGCACTGAAGCTTTCTTT
TRBJ1-1,.,TRBV6-5,.,CASSYIGRLNTEAFF,TGTGCCAGCAGTTACATCGGACGGTTGAACACTGAAGCTTTCTTT
TRBJ2-3,few,TRBV27,.,CASSFNGLSETQYF,TGTGCCAGCAGTTTCAACGGACTATCAGAAACGCAGTATTTT
TRBJ2-5,many,TRBV4-1,TRBD2,CASSQGVTSGSQETQYF,TGCGCCAGCAGCCAAGGAGTGACTAGCGGGAGTCAGGAGACCCAGTACTTC
TRBJ2-3,once,TRBV30,.,CAWRAGRDTQYF,TGTGCCTGGAGGGCAGGGAGGGATACGCAGTATTTT
TRBJ1-1,once,TRBV28,.,CASSSSDTEAFF,TGTGCCAGCAGTTCGAGCGACACTGAAGCTTTCTTT
TRBJ2-7,.,TRBV7-3,.,CASSFQGSYEQYF,TGTGCCAGCAGCTTCCAGGGTTCCTACGAGCAGTACTTC
TRBJ1-2,.,TRBV7-2,.,CASSLDDSNYGYTF,TGTGCCAGCAGCCTGGACGATTCTAACTATGGCTACACCTTC
TRBJ1-1,.,TRBV7-3,.,CASSQRANTEAFF,TGTGCCAGCAGCCAGAGGGCGAACACTGAAGCTTTCTTT
TRBJ2-3,.,TRBV5-1,.,CASSTGYSDTQYF,TGCGCCAGCAGTACAGGGTACTCAGATACGCAGTATTTT
TRBJ2-3,.,TRBV4-1,TRBD2,CASSPMTSGRTDTQYF,TGCGCCAGCAGCCCCATGACTAGCGGGAGAACAGATACGCAGTATTTT
TRBJ1-2,.,TRBV7-9,.,CASSLEAGGYTF,TGTGCCAGCAGCTTAGAGGCGGGCGGCTACACCTTC